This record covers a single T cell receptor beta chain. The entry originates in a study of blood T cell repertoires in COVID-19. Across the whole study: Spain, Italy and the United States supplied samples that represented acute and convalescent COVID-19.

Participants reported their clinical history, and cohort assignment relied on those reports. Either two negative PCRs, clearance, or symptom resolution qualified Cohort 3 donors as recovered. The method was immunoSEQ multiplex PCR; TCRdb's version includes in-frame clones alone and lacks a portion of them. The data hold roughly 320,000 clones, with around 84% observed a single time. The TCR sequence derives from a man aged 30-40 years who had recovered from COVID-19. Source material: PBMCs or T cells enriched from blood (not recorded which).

CDR3 residues: CASSPRGQGGSYEQYF. For the CDR3, the DNA is TGTGCCAGCTCCCCAAGGGGACAGGGCGGCTCCTACGAGCAGTACTTC. J is TRBJ2-7 and V is TRBV18, with 9 positions matching TRBD1. This CDR3 has 16 amino acids. Unmatched junction bases numbered 9, after V lost 6 bases and J lost 0 bases. Germline-derived CDR1 and CDR2 are KGHSH and LQKENI.